Below are 17 T cell receptor beta chains sequenced from a single sample in a study of blood T cell repertoires in COVID-19. TCRdb's copy holds only in-frame clones and misses some; the assay was immunoSEQ multiplex PCR. In the table there are under 95,000 clones, less than 85% of which are singletons. Sample: peripheral blood. These receptors were obtained from a human donor in a cohort sampled during active COVID-19.

This clone has just a few counts. CDR3 in amino acids: CASSLVVSGANVLTF. The CDR3 DNA reads TGTGCCAGCAGCTTAGTCGTCTCTGGGGCCAACGTCCTGACTTTC. The J gene is TRBJ2-6, the V gene TRBV7-3; D is unclear. The CDR3 runs 15 residues. The V gene's germline CDR1 is SGHTA and CDR2 FQGTGA. V was shortened by 2 bases and J by 0 bases, with 5 bases between the two germline ends.

The gene calls are TRBV28 and TRBJ1-2; no reliable D call. The CDR3 runs 13 residues. CDR1 is MDHEN, CDR2 SYDVKM, per germline. V gave up 2 bases and J gave up 6 bases, with 10 bases separating them. CDR3 sequence reads: CASSLQRSDGYTF. Written as DNA, the CDR3 is TGTGCCAGCAGTTTACAGCGCTCGGATGGCTACACCTTC.

The table lists this clone with a few counts. CDR3 residues: CASSDPTSGNNEQFF. CDR3 in DNA: TGTGCCAGCAGCGACCCGACTAGCGGGAATAATGAGCAGTTCTTC. This chain connects TRBV11-3 to TRBJ2-1; 11 positions agree with TRBD2. The CDR3 covers 15 residues. Germline CDR1 SGHNT, CDR2 YENEEA. With V trimmed by 5 bases and J by 7 bases, 7 bases remained unmatched.

This rearrangement joins TRBV19 to TRBJ1-4; 8 bases align to TRBD1. This CDR3 is 15 amino acids long. Trimming took 6 bases from V and 0 from J; bases not matched to a gene: 3. Germline loops: CDR1 LNHDA, CDR2 SQIVND (reference sequence). The CDR3 bases are TGTGCCAGTAGGGACAGGGAGGCAACTAATGAAAAACTGTTTTTT. Amino acids: CASRDREATNEKLFF.

This chain joins TRBV24-1 and TRBJ2-1, with 10 bases fitting TRBD1. The V gene end was trimmed by 6 bases and the J gene end by 3 bases; junction bases not matched to a gene: 7. CDR1 is KGHDR, CDR2 SFDVKD, per germline. The CDR3 has 16 residues. CDR3 sequence: CATSPHRDRGYNEQFF. In DNA, the CDR3 is TGTGCCACCAGTCCGCACCGGGACAGGGGCTACAATGAGCAGTTCTTC.

This chain connects TRBV19 to TRBJ2-3; TRBD2 matches at 10 bases. CDR1 LNHDA and CDR2 SQIVND come from the germline V gene (reference sequence). V gave up 6 bases and J gave up 1 base; unmatched junction bases: 4. CDR3 length equals 15 residues. The CDR3 DNA reads TGTGCCAGTAGGAGAGGGACTAGCGGCACAGATACGCAGTATTTT. Its translation: CASRRGTSGTDTQYF.

This chain connects TRBV5-1 to TRBJ2-6, with D possibly TRBD1 on 5 matching bases. V was cut by 1 base and J by 2 bases, with 10 bases left in between. The germline gives CDR1 SGHRS, CDR2 YFSETQ. The CDR3 length is 16 residues. CDR3 sequence reads: CASSLQGTPGANVLTF. The CDR3 nucleotides read TGCGCCAGCAGCTTGCAGGGAACCCCTGGGGCCAACGTCCTGACTTTC.

This clone appeared a single time. The chain is built from TRBV5-8 and TRBJ1-5; 10 positions match TRBD1. Trimming took 4 bases from V and 6 from J; bases not matched to a gene: 7. CDR3 length: 15 amino acids. CDR1 SGHTS and CDR2 YDEGEE come from the germline V gene. The CDR3 region has the DNA TGTGCCAGCAGCCCCATCGGACAGGGGGGTCAGCCCCAGCATTTT. Encoded protein: CASSPIGQGGQPQHF.

This rearrangement joins TRBV5-5 to TRBJ1-1; D is possibly TRBD1 (5 bases). CDR1 SGHKS and CDR2 YYEKEE come from the germline V gene (reference sequence). The CDR3 runs 14 residues. V dropped 0 bases and J dropped 4 bases, with 10 bases sitting between them. CDR3 coding DNA: TGTGCCAGCAGCTTGGGATTCCAGGGCACTGAAGCTTTCTTT. Translating gives CASSLGFQGTEAFF.

This chain connects TRBV6-5 to TRBJ2-6; the match to TRBD2 covers 8 bases. V dropped 4 bases and J dropped 6; count of bases not matched to a gene: 5. The CDR3 loop spans 15 amino acids. CDR1 and CDR2 from the germline V gene are MNHEY and SVGAGI. CDR3: CASSSRGGLANVLTF. CDR3 sequence (DNA): TGTGCCAGCAGTTCACGGGGGGGTCTGGCCAACGTCCTGACTTTC.

The genes are TRBV7-2 and TRBJ2-6; TRBD2 might be the D (5 bases). Trimming took off 2 bases at V and 1 base at J, with 6 bases between the two ends. This CDR3 has 15 amino acids. In germline, CDR1 is SGHTA, CDR2 FQGNSA. The CDR3: CASSLSGSGANVLTF. The CDR3 DNA is TGTGCCAGCAGCTTATCGGGGTCTGGGGCCAACGTCCTGACTTTC.

The V and J genes are TRBV27 and TRBJ2-2, with 7 positions matching TRBD1. CDR1 and CDR2 from the germline V gene are MNHEY and SMNVEV (reference sequence). The CDR3 is made up of 15 amino acids. The J segment lost 6 bases and the V segment lost 6 bases, leaving 10 bases of the junction unmatched. DNA of the CDR3: TGTGCCAGCAGAGACCTCGGGACAGTCCCCGGGGAGCTGTTTTTT. It yields the protein CASRDLGTVPGELFF.

In nucleotides, the CDR3 is TGCGCCAGCAGCGACCGAACTCCGGGACAGGGCCAAGAGACCCAGTACTTC. It specifies CASSDRTPGQGQETQYF. The rearrangement uses TRBV4-3 and TRBJ2-5, with 9 bases matching TRBD1. This CDR3 region has 17 residues. The germline V gene encodes CDR1 LGHNA and CDR2 YSLEER. Unmatched junction bases numbered 11, after V lost 5 bases and J lost 1 base.

V and J are TRBV21-1 and TRBJ2-3; TRBD2, as called in the table, went unchecked against the DNA. TRBV21-1 is flagged as a pseudogene. The CDR3 runs to 22 residues. The CDR3 is CASSKKVFGTDTSPRFFDTQYF. CDR3 in DNA: TGTGCCAGCAGCAAAAAGGTATTTGGCACGGACACTAGCCCACGCTTTTTCGATACGCAGTATTTT.

The J gene is TRBJ2-1, the V gene TRBV2, with D possibly matching TRBD1 (5 bases). Germline CDR1 is SNHLY and CDR2 is FYNNEI. This CDR3 has 13 residues. With 6 bases removed from V and 5 bases from J, the gap between germline ends came to 11 bases. The CDR3 nucleotides are TGTGCCAGCAGACAGGACCAGAACAATGAGCAGTTCTTC. Its protein is CASRQDQNNEQFF.

The chain links TRBV6-1 to TRBJ2-3; 11 bases agree with TRBD2. The CDR3 totals 17 residues. With 0 bases clipped from V and 0 bases from J, the junction kept 2 bases outside the gene matches. Germline CDR1 reads MNHNS; CDR2 reads SASEGT. CDR3 bases: TGTGCCAGCAGTGAAGCCGGACTAGCGGGCAGCACAGATACGCAGTATTTT. This sequence encodes CASSEAGLAGSTDTQYF.

The CDR3 loop reads CASSQAAGAYEQYF. The CDR3 coding sequence is TGTGCCAGCAGCCAAGCTGCGGGGGCCTACGAGCAGTACTTC. The V gene is TRBV14, the J gene TRBJ2-7; TRBD2 agrees at 7 bases. CDR1 SGHDN and CDR2 FVKESK come from the germline V gene. The CDR3 sequence is 14 residues long. V dropped 1 base and J dropped 2; count of bases not matched to a gene: 2.